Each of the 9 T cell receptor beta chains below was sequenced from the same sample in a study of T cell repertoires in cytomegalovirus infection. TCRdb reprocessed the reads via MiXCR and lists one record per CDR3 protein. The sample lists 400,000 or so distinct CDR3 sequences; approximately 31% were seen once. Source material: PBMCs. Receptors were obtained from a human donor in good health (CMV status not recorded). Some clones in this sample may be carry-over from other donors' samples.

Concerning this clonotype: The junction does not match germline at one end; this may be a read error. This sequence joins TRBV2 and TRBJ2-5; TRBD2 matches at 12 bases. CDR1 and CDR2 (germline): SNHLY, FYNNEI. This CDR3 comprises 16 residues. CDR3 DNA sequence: TGTGCCAGCAGGACAACTAGCGGGGGGAGGACAGAGACCAAGTACTTC. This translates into CASRTTSGGRTETKYF. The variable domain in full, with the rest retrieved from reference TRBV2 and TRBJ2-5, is EPEVTQTPSHQVTQMGQEVILRCVPISNHLYFYWYRQILGQKVEFLVSFYNNEISEKSEIFDDQFSVERPDGSNFTLKIRSTKLEDSAMYFCASRTTSGGRTETKYFGPGTRLLVL.

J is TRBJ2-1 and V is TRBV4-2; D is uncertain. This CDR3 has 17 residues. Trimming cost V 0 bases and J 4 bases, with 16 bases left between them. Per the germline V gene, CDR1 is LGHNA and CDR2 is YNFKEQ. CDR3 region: CASSQDPAAETYNEQFF. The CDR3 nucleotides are TGTGCCAGCAGCCAAGATCCGGCGGCGGAGACTTACAATGAGCAGTTCTTC.

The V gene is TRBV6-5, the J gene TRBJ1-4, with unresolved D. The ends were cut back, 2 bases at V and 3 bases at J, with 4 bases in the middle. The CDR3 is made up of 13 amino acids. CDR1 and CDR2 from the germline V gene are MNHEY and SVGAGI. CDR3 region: CASSYVANEKLFF. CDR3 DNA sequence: TGTGCCAGCAGTTACGTAGCTAATGAAAAACTGTTTTTT.

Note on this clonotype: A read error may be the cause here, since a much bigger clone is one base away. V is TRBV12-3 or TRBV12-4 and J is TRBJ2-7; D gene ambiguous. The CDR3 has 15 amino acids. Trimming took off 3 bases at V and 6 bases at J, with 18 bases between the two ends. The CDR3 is CASSFYCVLGVEQYF. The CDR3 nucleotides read TGTGCCAGCAGTTTCTACTGTGTCCTGGGTGTCGAGCAGTACTTC.

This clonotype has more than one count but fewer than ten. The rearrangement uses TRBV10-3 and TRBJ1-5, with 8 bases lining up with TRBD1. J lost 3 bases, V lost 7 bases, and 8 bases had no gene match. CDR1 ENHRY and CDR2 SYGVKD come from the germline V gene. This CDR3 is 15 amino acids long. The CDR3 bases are TGTGCCATCACCCGACAGGGGATTACCAATCAGCCCCAGCATTTT. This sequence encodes CAITRQGITNQPQHF.

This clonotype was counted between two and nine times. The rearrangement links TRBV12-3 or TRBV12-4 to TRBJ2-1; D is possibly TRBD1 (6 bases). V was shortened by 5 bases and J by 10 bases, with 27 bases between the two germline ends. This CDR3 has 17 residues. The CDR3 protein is CASSPGQIGRFRQEQFF. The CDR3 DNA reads TGTGCCAGCAGTCCTGGACAGATAGGGCGTTTTCGGCAAGAGCAGTTCTTC.

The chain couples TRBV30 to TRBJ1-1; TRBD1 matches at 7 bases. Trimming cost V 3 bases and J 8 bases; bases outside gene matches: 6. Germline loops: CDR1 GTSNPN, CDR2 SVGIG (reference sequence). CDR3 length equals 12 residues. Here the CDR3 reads CAWSTTGNEAFF. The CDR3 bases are TGTGCCTGGAGCACGACAGGGAACGAAGCTTTCTTT.

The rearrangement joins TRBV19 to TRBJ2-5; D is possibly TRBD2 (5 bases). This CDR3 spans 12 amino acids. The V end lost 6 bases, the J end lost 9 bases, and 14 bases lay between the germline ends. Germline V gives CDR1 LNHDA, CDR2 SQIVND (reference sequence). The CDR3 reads CASRLGSGAQYF. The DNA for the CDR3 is TGTGCCAGTAGGCTGGGGAGTGGTGCCCAGTACTTC.

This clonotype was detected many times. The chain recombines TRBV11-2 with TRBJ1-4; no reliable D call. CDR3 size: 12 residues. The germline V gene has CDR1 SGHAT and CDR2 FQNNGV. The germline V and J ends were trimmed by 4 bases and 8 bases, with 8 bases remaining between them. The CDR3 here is CASSSPREKLFF. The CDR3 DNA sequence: TGTGCCAGCAGCTCGCCCCGGGAAAAACTGTTTTTT. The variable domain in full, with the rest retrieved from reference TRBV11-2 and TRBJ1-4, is EAGVAQSPRYKIIEKRQSVAFWCNPISGHATLYWYQQILGQGPKLLIQFQNNGVVDDSQLPKDRFSAERLKGVDSTLKIQPAKLEDSAVYLCASSSPREKLFFGSGTQLSVL.